Below are 16 T cell receptor beta chains sequenced from a single sample in a study of T cells in Graves' hyperthyroidism and ophthalmopathy. Regions amplified from RNA transcripts were the TCR beta CDR3 regions. When the TCR CDR3 underwent first-round RT-PCR, the HTBI primer set was used. In TCRdb, the multiplex PCR reads were re-called with MiXCR into one record per CDR3 protein. The sample has hundreds of thousands of distinct CDR3 sequences, 15% to 18% seen once; the top ten hold approximately 14%. The sequenced material came from blood. The receptors here all came from a woman aged 18-29 years with Graves' hyperthyroidism.

The gene calls are TRBV14 and TRBJ1-2; tentatively, D is TRBD1 (5 bases). Germline values: CDR1 SGHDN, CDR2 FVKESK. V shed 4 bases and J shed 7 bases, with 22 bases lying between them. This CDR3 spans 16 amino acids. The CDR3 DNA reads as TGTGCCAGCAGCCCGAATGAGACAGACCCTGTGGGTGGCTACACCTTC. This encodes CASSPNETDPVGGYTF.

J is TRBJ2-3 and V is TRBV7-8; D possibly corresponds to TRBD1 (6 bases). The CDR3 loop spans 15 amino acids. Trimming took 1 base from V and 5 from J, leaving 13 bases between them. Germline V CDR1 and CDR2: SGHVS, FQNEAQ. CDR3 nucleotides: TGTGCCAGCAGCTTAGACCAGGGGCGGAGAGATACGCAGTATTTT. Encoded protein: CASSLDQGRRDTQYF.

This clonotype was counted many times. The rearrangement links TRBV9 to TRBJ1-2, with a weak D call TRBD1 (6 bases). The germline V gene has CDR1 SGDLS and CDR2 YYNGEE. The CDR3 consists of 14 residues. Trimming removed 5 bases at V and 10 bases at J, with 21 bases between. The CDR3 region is CASSATYGQRDYTF. The CDR3 bases are TGTGCCAGCAGTGCAACTTACGGACAGCGCGACTACACCTTC. Based on the CDR3 plus reference TRBV9 and TRBJ1-2, the full variable domain is DSGVTQTPKHLITATGQRVTLRCSPRSGDLSVYWYQQSLDQGLQFLIQYYNGEERAKGNILERFSAQQFPDLHSELNLSSLELGDSALYFCASSATYGQRDYTFGSGTRLTVV.

The chain has TRBV28 and TRBJ1-5, with 9 bases lining up with TRBD1. The CDR3 totals 14 residues. CDR1 and CDR2 from the germline V gene are MDHEN and SYDVKM. J lost 7 bases, V lost 2 bases, and 3 bases had no gene match. CDR3 protein: CASSLTGGVQPQHF. CDR3 nucleotide sequence: TGTGCCAGCAGTTTAACAGGGGGCGTACAGCCCCAGCATTTT.

This clonotype was seen ten or more times. The chain recombines TRBV9 with TRBJ1-1; no firm D call. Deletions cut 0 bases from V and 1 base from J, with 4 bases between. Looked up from germline, CDR1 is SGDLS and CDR2 is YYNGEE. The CDR3 runs 13 residues. Written as DNA, the CDR3 is TGTGCCAGCAGCGTAGAGACGAACACTGAAGCTTTCTTT. This gives the protein CASSVETNTEAFF.

The CDR3 spells CASKQHRGSDYGYTF. The CDR3 DNA reads TGCGCCAGCAAACAACACAGGGGATCGGACTATGGCTACACCTTC. V usage is TRBV10-2 and J usage is TRBJ1-2; 7 bases are shared with TRBD1. CDR3 length equals 15 residues. V gave up 7 bases and J gave up 3 bases; unmatched junction bases: 11. The V gene's germline CDR1 is WSHSY and CDR2 SAAADI.

This clonotype was detected ten times or more. The genes are TRBV7-9 and TRBJ1-1, with D hard to call. Germline V CDR1 and CDR2: SEHNR, FQNEAQ (reference sequence). There are 15 residues in the CDR3. The V end lost 5 bases, the J end lost 1 base, and 14 bases lay between the germline ends. In DNA form, the CDR3 reads TGTGCCAGCAGCCTAAGCCCGACCCAGAACACTGAAGCTTTCTTT. It translates to CASSLSPTQNTEAFF.

This clonotype was seen ten or more times. J is TRBJ2-2 and V is TRBV20-1; D is unresolved. Germline V CDR1 and CDR2: DFQATT, SNEGSKA (reference sequence). The CDR3 totals 15 residues. Trimming shortened V by 5 bases and J by 5 bases, and 18 bases separated the two germline ends. The CDR3 DNA reads as TGCAGTGCTCCCGACCCGACTTGGCGAACCGGGGAGCTGTTTTTT. Its protein is CSAPDPTWRTGELFF.

This clonotype showed up many times. The V and J genes are TRBV2 and TRBJ1-1; D unresolved. Germline loops: CDR1 SNHLY, CDR2 FYNNEI. There are 10 residues in the CDR3. The CDR3 DNA sequence: TGTGCAAAGGGTACCACTGAAGCTTTCTTT. It encodes CAKGTTEAFF.

This clonotype came up a few times. This chain connects TRBV5-8 to TRBJ2-5; 14 bases are shared with TRBD2. CDR1 is SGHTS, CDR2 YDEGEE, per germline. V lost 1 base, J lost 3 bases, and 2 bases stayed unmatched. This CDR3 contains 16 residues. CDR3 sequence (DNA): TGTGCCAGCAGCTTGCCGGGACTAGCGGGAGAAGAGACCCAGTACTTC. As protein: CASSLPGLAGEETQYF.

Points on this clonotype: A much larger clone is a single base away; this may be a read error. This rearrangement joins TRBV20-1 to TRBJ2-7; D perhaps matches TRBD2 (6 bases). This CDR3 comprises 15 residues. The V gene's germline CDR1 is DFQATT and CDR2 SNEGSKA (reference sequence). V was shortened by 1 base and J by 3 bases, with 16 bases between the two germline ends. CDR3 bases: TGCAGTGCTAGAGGCTACGGGTGGGAGGTCTACGAGCAGTACTTC. It is translated as CSARGYGWEVYEQYF.

This clonotype was detected many times. This chain links TRBV20-1 with TRBJ2-3; 8 bases line up with TRBD2. V lost 3 bases and J lost 5; bases outside the gene matches: 10. Germline V gives CDR1 DFQATT, CDR2 SNEGSKA (reference sequence). The CDR3 runs to 15 residues. CDR3 residues: CSARRFGGGKDTQYF. In DNA, the CDR3 is TGCAGTGCTAGGAGGTTCGGGGGGGGAAAAGATACGCAGTATTTT.

The chain couples TRBV4-3 to TRBJ2-5, with TRBD2 matching 9 bases. V shed 4 bases, J shed 5 bases, and the junction held 11 bases outside the gene matches. The CDR3 spans 16 residues. Germline CDR1 LGHNA, CDR2 YSLEER. This chain's CDR3 is CASSLQGTSTLETQYF. The CDR3 DNA sequence: TGCGCCAGCAGCCTCCAGGGGACTAGCACATTGGAGACCCAGTACTTC.

V usage is TRBV5-1 and J usage is TRBJ1-2; 10 bases fit TRBD1. Trimming at V came to 4 bases and at J to 6 bases, leaving 9 bases not matched to a gene. CDR1 and CDR2 (germline): SGHRS, YFSETQ. This CDR3 has 15 amino acids. DNA of the CDR3: TGCGCCAGCAGCCCCGACAGGGGGCGTTCGAATGGCTACACCTTC. The encoded protein is CASSPDRGRSNGYTF.

The gene calls are TRBV24-1 and TRBJ2-3; D is undetermined. Trimming stripped 3 bases from V and 0 bases from J, with 12 bases between. The CDR3 spans 16 residues. CDR1 is KGHDR and CDR2 is SFDVKD in the germline V gene. The CDR3 region is CATSDGRDFSTDTQYF. The DNA for the CDR3 is TGTGCCACCAGTGATGGGCGTGATTTTAGCACAGATACGCAGTATTTT.

This chain joins TRBV10-3 and TRBJ2-1, with no clear D. The germline V and J ends were trimmed by 0 bases and 5 bases, with 5 bases remaining between them. This CDR3 contains 13 residues. CDR1 ENHRY and CDR2 SYGVKD come from the germline V gene. CDR3 loop: CAISESLDNEQFF. CDR3 DNA sequence: TGTGCCATCAGTGAGTCGTTGGACAATGAGCAGTTCTTC.